Sequencing of this T cell receptor beta chain was carried out in a study of blood T cell repertoires in COVID-19. About the research overall: Material from acute and convalescent COVID-19 was sourced from the United States, Italy and Spain. T cells, B-cell-depleted T cells, or PBMCs provided the cDNA or gDNA that served as material.

Original methodology: For nucleated cells, counts were estimated from reference gene primer amplification. Here immunoSEQ multiplex PCR was the method, and the copy in TCRdb shows in-frame clones only, minus some. V, J and clone size are taken as reported in that table, and D and trimming were inferred from the DNA itself. The data contain some 370,000 clones, around 91% of them singletons. CDR1 is LNHDA, CDR2 SQIVND, per germline (reference sequence). The V segment lost 4 bases and the J segment 5 bases; nucleotides outside the gene matches: 7. The CDR3 loop spans 14 amino acids. The V and J genes are TRBV19 and TRBJ2-7; 8 positions agree with TRBD1. The sequenced sample was peripheral blood. The source of this sequence is a man aged 18 to 30 with active or convalescent COVID-19. The CDR3 here is CASSNRDRINEQYF. The CDR3 DNA reads as TGTGCCAGTAGTAACCGGGACAGGATAAACGAGCAGTACTTC.